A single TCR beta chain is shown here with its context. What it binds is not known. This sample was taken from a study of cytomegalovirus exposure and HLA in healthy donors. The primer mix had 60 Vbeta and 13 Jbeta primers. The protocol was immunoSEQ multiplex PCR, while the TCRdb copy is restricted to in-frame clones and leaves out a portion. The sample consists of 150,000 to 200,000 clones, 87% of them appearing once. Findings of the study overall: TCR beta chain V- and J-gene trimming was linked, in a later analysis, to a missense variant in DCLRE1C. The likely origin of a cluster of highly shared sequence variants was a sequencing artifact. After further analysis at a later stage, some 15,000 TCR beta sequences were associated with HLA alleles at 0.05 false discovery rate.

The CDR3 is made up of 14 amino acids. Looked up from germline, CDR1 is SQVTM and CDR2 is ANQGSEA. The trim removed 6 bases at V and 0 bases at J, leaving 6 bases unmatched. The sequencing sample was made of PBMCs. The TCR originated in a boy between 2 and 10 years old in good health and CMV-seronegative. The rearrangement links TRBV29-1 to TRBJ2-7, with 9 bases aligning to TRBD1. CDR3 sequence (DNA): TGCAGCGTGAAATGGGACAGGGTCTCCTACGAGCAGTACTTC. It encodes CSVKWDRVSYEQYF.